The source of this T cell receptor (beta chain) is a study of blood T cell repertoires in COVID-19 (dated by TCRdb to about 2020). Study-wide context: Samples covering the acute and convalescent phases of COVID-19 were provided by collaborators in the United States, Italy and Spain. The prospective study material was composed of cDNA or gDNA derived from T cells, B-cell-depleted T cells, or PBMCs. Subjects who had been exposed to COVID-19, were actively infected with it, or had recovered from it provided the deeply sampled blood TCRbeta repertoires that made up the dataset. The repertoires were released in a freely available public database meant as a resource for research on the immune response to SARS-CoV-2. Samples came from the ongoing ImmuneRACE study (first 160 participants) plus 1,254 subjects from 6 global collaborators. Sample metadata almost always included a de-identified subject ID, COVID-19 status, age in years and sex. HLA class I and class II types, where available, came from metadata supplied by the sample provider rather than from assay-based typing. Findings and caveats that apply to the study as a whole: Clinical and demographic metadata were provided uncurated, with the amount varying by source and participant.

The CDR3 has 15 amino acids, counting the end cysteine and phenylalanine. Only the CDR3 DNA is retained, 45 bases long and in frame from the first base. At the junction V is shortened by 4 bases and J by 0 bases, with 10 bases in between. The CDR1 and CDR2 encoded by the germline V gene are SGHRS and YFSETQ. As to this clone: The specificity of this receptor is unknown. Qualities for individual bases were not recorded, and no much larger clone is one base off.

Each collaborating institution followed its own protocols to collect whole blood in K2EDTA tubes. For TCRbeta analysis, collaborators shipped samples as frozen whole blood, isolated PBMCs, or DNA extracted from either of those sample types. TCRbeta CDR3 regions were amplified from genomic DNA by means of the immunoSEQ Assay, a bias-controlled multiplex PCR. The published analysis was carried out like this. The number of nucleated cells in each sample was estimated by amplification of reference gene primers within the assay. To quantify the absolute abundance of each unique TCRbeta CDR3 rearrangement, sequence reads were collapsed and filtered. For each sample, productive Simpson clonality was calculated as the square root of Simpson's diversity index over productive rearrangements. TCRdb holds this immuneACCESS table with in-frame rearrangements only. Some clones are missing; in checked studies, unresolved V genes explain under half, and the rest has no known cause. V and J calls and clone size follow that table, whereas D and trimming were derived from the DNA. This sample is represented by 380,000 or so clones; around 89% of them were singletons. Jointly, the top ten make up 1.2% of the sample.

The chain couples TRBV5-1 to TRBJ2-2, with TRBD1 tentatively as D gene (5 bases match). The TCR sequence derives from a man aged 35 to 55 with acute or convalescent COVID-19. The sequenced material came from peripheral blood. The CDR3 reads CASSIDSANTGELFF. The DNA sequence is as follows: TGCGCCAGCAGCATAGACAGCGCGAACACCGGGGAGCTGTTTTTT.